This T cell receptor (beta chain) comes out of a study of vaccination effects on CD4 cells after COVID-19. About the study: A couple of convalescent patients were sampled 16 days and one week before vaccination.

The germline gives CDR1 GTSNPN, CDR2 SVGIG (reference sequence). Trimming left V 4 bases short and J 0 bases short, with 9 bases between. The CDR3 totals 13 residues. The data were produced by immunoSEQ multiplex PCR, yet TCRdb's version contains in-frame clones alone and is incomplete. The sample comprises tens of thousands of clones, roughly three quarters of which are singletons, and about 5% rests with the top ten. In the case of this clone: Its antigen is currently unknown.

Whole-study results and caveats: New vaccine-induced clones made up most post-vaccine spike-reactive clones in convalescents.

ViraFEST used viral peptide pools to expand antigen-specific CD4+ T cells before sequencing. Subsequent to a culture period of less than twelve days, CD4+ T cells were isolated. By PCR, the person was confirmed to have had SARS-CoV-2 infection between March and December 2020. Peptides at about 10 ug/ml and IL-2 at approximately 9.1 IU/ml were added to 2 million or so PBMC per well. Stimulation with an HIV-1 Nef peptide pool defined the negative control culture. The source of this sequence is a human donor who had a prior SARS-CoV-2 infection. The chain recombines TRBV30 with TRBJ1-1, with unresolved D. The sequenced sample was CD4+ T cells from PBMCs cultured with HIV peptides, obtained before COVID-19 vaccination. Subset noted: HIV-1 Nef peptide pool negative control/reference culture. CDR3 residues: CAWTRAMNTEAFF. CDR3 nucleotides: TGTGCCTGGACCCGGGCCATGAACACTGAAGCTTTCTTT.